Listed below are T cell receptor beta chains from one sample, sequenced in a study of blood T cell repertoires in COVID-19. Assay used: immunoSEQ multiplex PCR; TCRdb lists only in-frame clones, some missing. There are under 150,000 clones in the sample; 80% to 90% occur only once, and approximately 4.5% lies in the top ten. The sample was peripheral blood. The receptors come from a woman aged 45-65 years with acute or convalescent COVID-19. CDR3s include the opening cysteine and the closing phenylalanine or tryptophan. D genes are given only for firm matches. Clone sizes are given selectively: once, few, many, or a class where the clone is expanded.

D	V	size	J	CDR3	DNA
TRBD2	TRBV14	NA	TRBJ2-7	CASSGTSGIHEQYF	TGTGCCAGCAGCGGGACTAGCGGGATTCACGAGCAGTACTTC
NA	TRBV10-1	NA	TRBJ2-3	CASSARTLARGDTQYF	TGCGCCAGCAGTGCCCGGACTCTTGCAAGGGGGGATACGCAGTATTTT
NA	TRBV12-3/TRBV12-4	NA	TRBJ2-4	CASSLTVNIQYF	TGTGCCAGCAGTTTAACAGTAAACATTCAGTACTTC
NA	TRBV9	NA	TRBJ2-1	CASSAPGVPSYNEQFF	TGTGCCAGCAGCGCCCCCGGGGTGCCCTCCTACAATGAGCAGTTCTTC
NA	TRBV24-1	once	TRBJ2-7	CATSDLESGEQYF	TGTGCCACCAGTGATTTGGAATCCGGCGAGCAGTACTTC
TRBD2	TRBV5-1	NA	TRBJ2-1	CASSEEPGGYNEQFF	TGCGCCAGCAGTGAGGAGCCGGGGGGGTACAATGAGCAGTTCTTC
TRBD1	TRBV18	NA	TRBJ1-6	CASSPNPTGVGSPLHF	TGTGCCAGCTCACCAAACCCGACAGGGGTTGGCTCACCCCTCCACTTT
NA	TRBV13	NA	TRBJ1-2	CASSAIGTNGYTF	TGTGCCAGCAGCGCGATCGGGACAAATGGCTACACCTTC
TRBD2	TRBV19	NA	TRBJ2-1	CASSGTSGIGNEQFF	TGTGCCAGTAGCGGGACTAGCGGGATAGGCAATGAGCAGTTCTTC
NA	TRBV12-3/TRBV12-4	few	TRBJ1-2	CASSLGPGYGYTF	TGTGCCAGCAGTTTAGGCCCCGGGTATGGCTACACCTTC
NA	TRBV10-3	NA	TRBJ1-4	CAIKDSPNEKLFF	TGTGCCATCAAGGACAGCCCTAATGAAAAACTGTTTTTT
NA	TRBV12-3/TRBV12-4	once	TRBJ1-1	CASSFGVEGEAFF	TGTGCCAGCAGTTTTGGAGTTGAGGGTGAAGCTTTCTTT
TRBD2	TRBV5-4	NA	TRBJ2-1	CASSLRLAAGDEQFF	TGTGCCAGCAGCTTACGACTAGCGGCCGGGGATGAGCAGTTCTTC
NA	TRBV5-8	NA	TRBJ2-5	CASSLGRREETQYF	TGTGCCAGCAGCTTGGGTCGCAGGGAAGAGACCCAGTACTTC
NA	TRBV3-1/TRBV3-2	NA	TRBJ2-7	CASSELINYEQYF	TGTGCCAGCAGTGAACTTATCAACTACGAGCAGTACTTC
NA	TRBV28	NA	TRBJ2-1	CASSWQGYNEQFF	TGTGCCAGCAGCTGGCAGGGATACAATGAGCAGTTCTTC
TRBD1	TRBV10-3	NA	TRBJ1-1	CATKGTGTTEAFF	TGTGCCACTAAAGGGACAGGAACCACTGAAGCTTTCTTT
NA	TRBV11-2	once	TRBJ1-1	CASSLDRQVYTEAFF	TGTGCCAGCAGCTTAGATCGACAGGTGTACACTGAAGCTTTCTTT
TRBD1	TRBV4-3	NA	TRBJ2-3	CASSQDRTGLSTDTQYF	TGCGCCAGCAGCCAAGATAGGACAGGGTTGAGCACAGATACGCAGTATTTT
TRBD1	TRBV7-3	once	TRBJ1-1	CASSLGQGAETEAFF	TGTGCCAGCAGCTTAGGGCAGGGGGCTGAAACTGAAGCTTTCTTT
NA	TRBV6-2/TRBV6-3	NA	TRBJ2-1	CASSPRTEGRTEQFF	TGTGCCAGCAGTCCCAGGACGGAGGGACGTACTGAGCAGTTCTTC
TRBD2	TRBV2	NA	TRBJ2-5	CASSTGTSGRGETQYF	TGTGCCAGCAGTACGGGGACTAGCGGGAGAGGTGAGACCCAGTACTTC
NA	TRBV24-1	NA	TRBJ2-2	CATSGGRGTPRAGELFF	TGTGCCACCAGTGGGGGCCGTGGGACTCCCCGGGCCGGGGAGCTGTTTTTT
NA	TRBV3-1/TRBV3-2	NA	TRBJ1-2	CASSQAWGNYGYTF	TGTGCCAGCAGCCAAGCTTGGGGCAACTATGGCTACACCTTC
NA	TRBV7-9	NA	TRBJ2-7	CASGWTYLNEQYF	TGTGCCAGCGGCTGGACTTATCTAAACGAGCAGTACTTC
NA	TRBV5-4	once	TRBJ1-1	CASSLVAANTEAFF	TGTGCCAGCAGCTTGGTTGCGGCGAACACTGAAGCTTTCTTT
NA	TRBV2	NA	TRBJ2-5	CASGASTQYF	TGTGCCAGCGGAGCAAGTACCCAGTACTTC
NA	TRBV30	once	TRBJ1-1	CAWTWGHNTEAFF	TGTGCCTGGACCTGGGGCCACAACACTGAAGCTTTCTTT
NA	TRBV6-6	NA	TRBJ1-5	CASNSNGNQPQHF	TGTGCCAGCAACTCCAATGGCAATCAGCCCCAGCATTTT
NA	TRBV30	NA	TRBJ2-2	CAWSVAMVTGELFF	TGTGCCTGGAGTGTAGCAATGGTGACAGGGGAGCTGTTTTTT
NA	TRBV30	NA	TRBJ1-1	CAWYLPGGNTEAFF	TGTGCCTGGTATCTCCCGGGGGGGAACACTGAAGCTTTCTTT
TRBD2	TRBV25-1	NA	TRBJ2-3	CASSPSSGSTQYF	TGTGCCAGCAGCCCGTCTAGCGGGAGCACGCAGTATTTT
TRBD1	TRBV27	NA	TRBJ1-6	CASSLYTGGGSPLHF	TGTGCCAGCAGTTTATATACAGGGGGGGGTTCACCCCTCCACTTT
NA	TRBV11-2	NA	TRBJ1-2	CASSLGPGYGYTF	TGTGCCAGCAGCTTAGGACCCGGGTATGGCTACACCTTC
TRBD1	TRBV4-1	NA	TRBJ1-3	CASSQEQGANTIYF	TGCGCCAGCAGCCAAGAACAGGGGGCAAACACCATATATTTT
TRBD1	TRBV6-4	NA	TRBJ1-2	CASSASSGQAYGYTF	TGTGCCAGCAGTGCTTCCTCGGGACAGGCCTATGGCTACACCTTC
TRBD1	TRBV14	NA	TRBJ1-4	CASAPGGRRWLNEKLFF	TGTGCCAGCGCCCCAGGGGGGCGAAGGTGGCTTAATGAAAAACTGTTTTTT
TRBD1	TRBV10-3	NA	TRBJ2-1	CAISKTGDGNEQFF	TGTGCCATCAGCAAGACAGGGGACGGCAATGAGCAGTTCTTC
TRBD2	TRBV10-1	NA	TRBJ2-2	CASKREVNTGELFF	TGCGCCAGCAAGCGGGAAGTAAACACCGGGGAGCTGTTTTTT
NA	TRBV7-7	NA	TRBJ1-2	CASSHTREDNRGTLNGYTF	TGTGCTAGCAGTCATACCCGAGAGGACAACAGAGGCACTTTGAATGGCTACACCTTC
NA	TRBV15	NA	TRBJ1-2	CATSLRGGSDGYTF	TGTGCCACCAGCCTACGCGGGGGGTCAGATGGCTACACCTTC
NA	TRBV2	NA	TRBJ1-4	CASNSNPGTNEKLFF	TGTGCCAGCAATTCCAACCCGGGGACTAATGAAAAACTGTTTTTT